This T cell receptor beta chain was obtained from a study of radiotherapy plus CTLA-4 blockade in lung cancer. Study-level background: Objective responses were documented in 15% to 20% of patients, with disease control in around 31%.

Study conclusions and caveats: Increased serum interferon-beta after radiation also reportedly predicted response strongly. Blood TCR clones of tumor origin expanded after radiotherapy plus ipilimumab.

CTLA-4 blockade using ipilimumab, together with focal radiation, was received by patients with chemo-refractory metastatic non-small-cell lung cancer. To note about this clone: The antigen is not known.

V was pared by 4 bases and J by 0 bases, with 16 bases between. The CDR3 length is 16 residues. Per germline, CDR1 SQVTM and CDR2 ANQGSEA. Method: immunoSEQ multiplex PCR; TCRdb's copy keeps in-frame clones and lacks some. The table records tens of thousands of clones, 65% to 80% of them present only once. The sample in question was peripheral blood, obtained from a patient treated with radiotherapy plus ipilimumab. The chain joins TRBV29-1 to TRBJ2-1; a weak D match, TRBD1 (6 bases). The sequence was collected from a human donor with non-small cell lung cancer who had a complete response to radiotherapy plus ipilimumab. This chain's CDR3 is CSVAGVGHISYNEQFF. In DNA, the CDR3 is TGCAGCGTTGCAGGTGTGGGACACATCTCCTACAATGAGCAGTTCTTC.